This is a list of T cell receptor beta chains from one sample in a study of cytomegalovirus exposure and HLA in healthy donors. TCRdb keeps only in-frame clones here, not all; method: immunoSEQ multiplex PCR. There are around 130,000 clones in the sample; 70% to 90% occur only once, and about 1.7% lies in the top ten. The specimen was PBMCs. The receptors originated from a man between 35 and 55 years old in good health and CMV-seronegative. CDR3s include the opening cysteine and the closing phenylalanine or tryptophan. The D gene is left open where the match is weak. The listing skips clone size in some rows; elsewhere it reads once, few, many or a size class.

clone_size,d_call,v_call,j_call,cdr3_nt,cdr3_aa
once,.,TRBV6-5,TRBJ2-3,TGTGCCAGCAGTTACTCAGGGGGGAGGGTGGATACGCAGTATTTT,CASSYSGGRVDTQYF
.,TRBD1,TRBV30,TRBJ2-7,TGTGCCTGGAGTTCATTTCCGGGACAGGGGTTGTACGAGCAGTACTTC,CAWSSFPGQGLYEQYF
.,.,TRBV9,TRBJ2-1,TGTGCCAGCAGCGTAGCTTCCGACTTTTCCTACAATGAGCAGTTCTTC,CASSVASDFSYNEQFF
once,TRBD1,TRBV2,TRBJ2-3,TGTGCCACTTACGGGACAGACATTTCTGGTACGCAGTATTTT,CATYGTDISGTQYF
.,.,TRBV28,TRBJ1-5,TGTGCCAGCAGTTTAGAGGATCAGCCCCAGCATTTT,CASSLEDQPQHF
.,.,TRBV6-1,TRBJ1-5,TGTGCCAGCAGTGACGGATTGACAGGTCCCGGTAGTGGTAGCAATCAGCCCCAGCATTTT,CASSDGLTGPGSGSNQPQHF
once,TRBD1,TRBV6-6,TRBJ1-5,TGTGCCAGCAGCCAAGTCCAGGGGGAAGGCAATCAGCCCCAGCATTTT,CASSQVQGEGNQPQHF
.,.,TRBV7-9,TRBJ2-5,TGTGCCAGCAGCTTAGAGGTTGCCAGGCAAGAGACCCAGTACTTC,CASSLEVARQETQYF
.,.,TRBV19,TRBJ2-3,TGTGCCAGTACCCCGTGGCCGTCTAGCGGCACAGATACGCAGTATTTT,CASTPWPSSGTDTQYF
.,.,TRBV4-2,TRBJ1-3,TGTGCCAGCAGCCAAGAATCCCCCCAGGGCAACACCATATATTTT,CASSQESPQGNTIYF
.,.,TRBV5-6,TRBJ2-7,TGTGCCAGCAGCCATTCCCCCGCGAGCTCCTACGAGCAGTACTTC,CASSHSPASSYEQYF